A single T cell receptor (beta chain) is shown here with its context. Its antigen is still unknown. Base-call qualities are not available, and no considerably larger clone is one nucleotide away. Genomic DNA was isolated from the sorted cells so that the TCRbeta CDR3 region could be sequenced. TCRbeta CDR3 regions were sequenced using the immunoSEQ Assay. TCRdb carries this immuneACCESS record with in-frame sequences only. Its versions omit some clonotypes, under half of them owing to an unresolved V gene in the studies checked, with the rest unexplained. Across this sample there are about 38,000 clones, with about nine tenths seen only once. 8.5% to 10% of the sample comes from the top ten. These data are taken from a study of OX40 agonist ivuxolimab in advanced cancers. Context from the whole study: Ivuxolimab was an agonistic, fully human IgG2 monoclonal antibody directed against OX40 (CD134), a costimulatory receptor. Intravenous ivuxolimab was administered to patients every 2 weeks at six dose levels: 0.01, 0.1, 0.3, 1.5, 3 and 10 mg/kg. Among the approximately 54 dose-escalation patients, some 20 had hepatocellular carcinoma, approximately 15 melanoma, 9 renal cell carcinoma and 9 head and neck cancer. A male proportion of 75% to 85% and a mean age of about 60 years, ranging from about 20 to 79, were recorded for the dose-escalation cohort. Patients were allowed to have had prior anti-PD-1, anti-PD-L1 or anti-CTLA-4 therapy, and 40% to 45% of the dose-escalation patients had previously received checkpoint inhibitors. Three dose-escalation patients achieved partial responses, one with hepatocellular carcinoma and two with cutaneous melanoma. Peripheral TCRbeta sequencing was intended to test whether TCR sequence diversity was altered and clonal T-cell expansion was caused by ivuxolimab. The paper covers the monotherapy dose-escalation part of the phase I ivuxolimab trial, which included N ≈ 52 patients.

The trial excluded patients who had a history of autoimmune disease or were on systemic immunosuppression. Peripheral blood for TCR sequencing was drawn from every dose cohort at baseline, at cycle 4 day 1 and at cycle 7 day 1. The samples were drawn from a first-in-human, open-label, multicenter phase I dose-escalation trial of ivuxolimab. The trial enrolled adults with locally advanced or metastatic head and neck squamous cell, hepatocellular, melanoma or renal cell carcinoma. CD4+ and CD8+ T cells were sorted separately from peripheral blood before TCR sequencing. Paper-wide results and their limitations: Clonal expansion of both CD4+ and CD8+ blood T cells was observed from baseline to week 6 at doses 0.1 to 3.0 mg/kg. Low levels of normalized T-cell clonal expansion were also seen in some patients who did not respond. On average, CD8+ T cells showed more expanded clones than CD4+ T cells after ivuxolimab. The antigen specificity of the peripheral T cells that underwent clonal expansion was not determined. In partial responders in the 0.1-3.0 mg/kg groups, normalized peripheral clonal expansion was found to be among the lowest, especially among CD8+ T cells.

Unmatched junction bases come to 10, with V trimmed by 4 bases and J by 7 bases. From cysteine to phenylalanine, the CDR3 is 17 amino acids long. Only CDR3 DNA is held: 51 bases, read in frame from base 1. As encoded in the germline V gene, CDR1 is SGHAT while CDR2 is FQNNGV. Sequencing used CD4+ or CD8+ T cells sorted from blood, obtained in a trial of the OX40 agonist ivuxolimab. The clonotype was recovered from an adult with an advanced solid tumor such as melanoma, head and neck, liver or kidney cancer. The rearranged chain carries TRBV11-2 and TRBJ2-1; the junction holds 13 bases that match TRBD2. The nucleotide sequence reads TGTGCCAGCAGCTCCACTGGACTAGCGGGAGTGCAGAATGAGCAGTTCTTC. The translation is CASSSTGLAGVQNEQFF.